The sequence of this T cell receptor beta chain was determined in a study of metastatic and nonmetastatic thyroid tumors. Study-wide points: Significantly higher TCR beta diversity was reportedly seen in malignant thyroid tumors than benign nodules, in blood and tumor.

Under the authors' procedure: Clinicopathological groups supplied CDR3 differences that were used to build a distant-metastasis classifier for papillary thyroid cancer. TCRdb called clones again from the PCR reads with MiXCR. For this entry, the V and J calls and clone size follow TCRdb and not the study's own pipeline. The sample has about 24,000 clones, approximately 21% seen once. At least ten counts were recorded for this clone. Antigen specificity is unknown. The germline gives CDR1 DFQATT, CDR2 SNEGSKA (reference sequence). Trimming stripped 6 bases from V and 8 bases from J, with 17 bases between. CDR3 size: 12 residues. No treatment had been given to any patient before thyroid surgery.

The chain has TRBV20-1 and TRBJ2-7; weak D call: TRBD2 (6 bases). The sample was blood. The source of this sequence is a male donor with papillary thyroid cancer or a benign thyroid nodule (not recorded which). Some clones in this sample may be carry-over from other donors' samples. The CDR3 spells CSARLESLKQYF. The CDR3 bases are TGCAGTGCCAGACTAGAGAGTCTCAAGCAGTACTTC.